One sample yielded the 26 T cell receptor beta chains listed below, sequenced in a study of identical twins. One entry per CDR3 protein results from TCRdb running MiXCR on the 5' RACE reads. The sample records a few hundred thousand distinct CDR3 sequences, 9.5% being singletons. These data also featured in a second study, about yellow fever vaccine responses in identical twins.

Sequenced sample: CD8+ T cells sorted from blood. The receptors stem from a young woman in good health.

V gene TRBV11-1 combines with J gene TRBJ2-2, with D uncertain. Trimming cost V 4 bases and J 13 bases, with 13 bases left between them. The CDR3 runs to 12 residues. Germline assignment: CDR1 SGHAT and CDR2 FQDESV (reference sequence). The CDR3 bases are TGTGCCAGCAGCTCCGGGTGGTGGGGGCTGTTTTTT. It specifies CASSSGWWGLFF.

The V call is TRBV4-3, the J call TRBJ2-5; TRBD2 agrees at 7 bases. The length of the CDR3 is 16 residues. Germline loops: CDR1 LGHNA, CDR2 YSLEER. The V and J ends lost 2 bases and 3 bases, in that order; junction bases with no gene match: 9. CDR3 nucleotide sequence: TGCGCCAGCAGCCAATGGGGGGGGAGGGGAGAAGAGACCCAGTACTTC. Amino acids: CASSQWGGRGEETQYF.

This clonotype was observed at least ten times. V usage is TRBV11-2 and J usage is TRBJ2-1; 7 bases agree with TRBD2. Germline V CDR1 and CDR2: SGHAT, FQNNGV. This CDR3 has 16 residues. V was pared by 5 bases and J by 4 bases, with 11 bases of the junction left unmatched. This chain's CDR3 is CASSLIPGLNYNEQFF. In DNA form, the CDR3 reads TGTGCCAGCAGCCTCATTCCGGGACTAAATTACAATGAGCAGTTCTTC. Together with reference TRBV11-2 and TRBJ2-1, the CDR3 gives the full variable domain: EAGVAQSPRYKIIEKRQSVAFWCNPISGHATLYWYQQILGQGPKLLIQFQNNGVVDDSQLPKDRFSAERLKGVDSTLKIQPAKLEDSAVYLCASSLIPGLNYNEQFFGPGTRLTVL.

This clonotype has at least ten counts. The CDR3 bases are TGTGCCAGCAGTTACTCGCGCGACAATGAGCAGTTCTTC. It codes for CASSYSRDNEQFF. The chain combines TRBV6-2 or TRBV6-3 with TRBJ2-1; no clear D gene. V was pared by 0 bases and J by 5 bases, with 5 bases between. From germline, CDR1 is MNHEY and CDR2 SVGEGT. This CDR3 is 13 amino acids long.

Only a few counts were recorded for this clonotype. V usage is TRBV20-1 and J usage is TRBJ1-5; tentative D call: TRBD1 (5 bases). The CDR3 has 15 amino acids. CDR1 and CDR2 (germline): DFQATT, SNEGSKA (reference sequence). Trimming took off 3 bases at V and 7 bases at J, with 19 bases between the two ends. CDR3 nucleotide sequence: TGCAGTGCTAGTGGGGCAGGGAGGGGAAGCCAGCCCCAGCATTTT. This translates into CSASGAGRGSQPQHF.

This clonotype was seen repeatedly, ten times or more. The chain is built from TRBV20-1 and TRBJ1-1; the D is unclear. With 5 bases removed from V and 6 bases from J, the gap between germline ends came to 13 bases. Looked up from germline, CDR1 is DFQATT and CDR2 is SNEGSKA (reference sequence). The CDR3 extends over 12 amino acids. The CDR3 nucleotides read TGCAGTGCTCGGACCCTCCGCGCTGAAGCTTTCTTT. Translating gives CSARTLRAEAFF.

The rearrangement uses TRBV9 and TRBJ2-7; TRBD1 matches 7 bases. This CDR3 spans 16 amino acids. Germline loops: CDR1 SGDLS, CDR2 YYNGEE. Germline trimming cut 0 bases from V and 4 bases from J; bases unmatched to any gene: 10. CDR3 region: CASSVVRGTEEYEQYF. The CDR3 coding sequence is TGTGCCAGCAGCGTAGTGAGGGGGACAGAAGAATACGAGCAGTACTTC. The whole variable domain, remainder taken from reference TRBV9 and TRBJ2-7, is DSGVTQTPKHLITATGQRVTLRCSPRSGDLSVYWYQQSLDQGLQFLIQYYNGEERAKGNILERFSAQQFPDLHSELNLSSLELGDSALYFCASSVVRGTEEYEQYFGPGTRLTVT.

This clonotype has only a few counts. This chain links TRBV20-1 with TRBJ2-5; a weak D match, TRBD1 (6 bases). Germline CDR1 DFQATT, CDR2 SNEGSKA (reference sequence). The length of the CDR3 is 14 residues. V lost 5 bases, J lost 6 bases, and 19 bases lay in between. CDR3: CSAGSRDTVQTQYF. DNA for the CDR3: TGCAGTGCTGGCTCCCGGGACACTGTACAGACCCAGTACTTC.

This clonotype was counted at least ten times. The rearrangement links TRBV7-2 to TRBJ2-7; D is perhaps TRBD2 (5 bases). Germline loops: CDR1 SGHTA, CDR2 FQGNSA. The V gene lost 3 bases and the J gene lost 3 bases, with 12 bases spanning the gap. The CDR3 consists of 14 residues. DNA for the CDR3: TGTGCCAGCAGCTTGAGGGTTGATGGCTACGAGCAGTACTTC. Its protein product is CASSLRVDGYEQYF.

This clonotype was observed at least ten times. The CDR3 DNA reads as TGTGCCAGCAGTTACTCGGATGGCGGGGGCGCCTACGAGCAGTACTTC. Translating it yields CASSYSDGGGAYEQYF. The V and J genes are TRBV6-5 and TRBJ2-7, with a tentative D call TRBD2 (7 bases). CDR1 and CDR2 from the germline V gene are MNHEY and SVGAGI. The germline V and J ends were trimmed by 0 bases and 2 bases, with 14 bases remaining between them. The CDR3 consists of 16 residues.

The gene calls are TRBV10-3 and TRBJ1-2; 8 bases line up with TRBD1. The junction had 10 bases not matched to a gene; V was cut back by 6 bases and J by 7 bases. The CDR3 sequence is 14 residues long. CDR1 is ENHRY, CDR2 SYGVKD, per germline. The CDR3 reads CAIRATGESSGYTF. CDR3 in DNA: TGTGCCATCAGAGCGACAGGGGAATCGAGTGGCTACACCTTC.

This clonotype was observed at least ten times. This chain links TRBV5-1 with TRBJ2-7, with 10 bases identical to TRBD1. J lost 5 bases, V lost 4 bases, and 6 bases had no gene match. The CDR3 loop spans 14 amino acids. Per the germline V gene, CDR1 is SGHRS and CDR2 is YFSETQ. CDR3 sequence reads: CASSQGTGVNEQYF. The CDR3 DNA reads TGCGCCAGCAGCCAAGGGACAGGGGTCAACGAGCAGTACTTC.

This clonotype was detected many times. As DNA, the CDR3 is TGTGCCAGCAGCTATGAAACAGGGGTCCATGAGCAGTTCTTC. Translation gives CASSYETGVHEQFF. The chain joins TRBV7-9 to TRBJ2-1; 7 nucleotides align to TRBD1. Germline CDR1 and CDR2: SEHNR and FQNEAQ (reference sequence). V lost 4 bases to trimming and J lost 8 bases; unmatched junction nucleotides: 8. The CDR3 consists of 14 residues.

This clonotype was recorded many times. V gene TRBV29-1 combines with J gene TRBJ1-1; 7 bases agree with TRBD1. The CDR3 consists of 17 residues. Trimming at V came to 6 bases and at J to 2 bases, leaving 18 bases not matched to a gene. Looked up from germline, CDR1 is SQVTM and CDR2 is ANQGSEA. The CDR3 sequence: CSVDDIFTGTVNTEAFF. CDR3 DNA: TGCAGCGTAGACGACATATTCACCGGGACAGTCAACACTGAAGCTTTCTTT.

This clonotype was seen a single time. V gene TRBV4-1 combines with J gene TRBJ2-7; D is unclear. There are 14 residues in the CDR3. Germline V gene lookup returns CDR1 MGHRA and CDR2 YSYEKL. V gave up 1 base and J gave up 2 bases, with 9 bases separating them. The CDR3 bases are TGCGCCAGCAGCCAAGTCTCGGGCCCCTACGAGCAGTACTTC. It encodes CASSQVSGPYEQYF.

This clonotype was seen a handful of times. The CDR3 DNA reads TGTGCCACCAGTGATCCTACCTACGAGCAGTACTTC. As protein: CATSDPTYEQYF. The V gene is TRBV24-1, the J gene TRBJ2-7; D is ambiguous. Germline CDR1 is KGHDR and CDR2 is SFDVKD. The CDR3 sequence is 12 residues long. V was clipped by 3 bases and J by 2 bases, with 4 bases between them.

The rearrangement joins TRBV6-1 to TRBJ2-1; TRBD2 aligns across 10 bases. Per germline, CDR1 MNHNS and CDR2 SASEGT. This CDR3 is built from 15 residues. Trimming took 10 bases from V and 5 from J; bases not matched to a gene: 11. As DNA, the CDR3 is TGTGCCATTGGGGATAGCGGGGGGCTCAACAATGAGCAGTTCTTC. This codes for CAIGDSGGLNNEQFF.

This clonotype appeared a few times. The chain employs TRBV20-1 and TRBJ2-7; a possible D gene is TRBD1 (7 bases). CDR1 and CDR2 from the germline V gene are DFQATT and SNEGSKA (reference sequence). This CDR3 has 16 amino acids. Trimming took off 3 bases at V and 3 bases at J, with 21 bases between the two ends. In DNA form, the CDR3 reads TGCAGTGCTAGCCTCAACGTCCGCAGGGGGGTCTACGAGCAGTACTTC. Translated: CSASLNVRRGVYEQYF.

The chain couples TRBV19 to TRBJ1-1; TRBD1 is a possible D gene (6 bases). Between the trimmed V and J ends, which lost 7 bases and 0 bases, there was a span of 15 bases. The CDR3 has 15 residues. CDR1 and CDR2 (germline): LNHDA, SQIVND (reference sequence). The CDR3 nucleotides are TGTGCCAGTACCAATCCAGGGGTGCTGAACACTGAAGCTTTCTTT. Its translation is CASTNPGVLNTEAFF.

In its sample, this clonotype was seen many times. This chain joins TRBV7-9 and TRBJ2-3, with a weak D call TRBD1 (6 bases). Per the germline V gene, CDR1 is SEHNR and CDR2 is FQNEAQ (reference sequence). This CDR3 contains 16 residues. Trimming pared 5 bases from V and 2 bases from J, leaving 17 bases between. This CDR3 is CASSGRWGPITDTQYF. CDR3 nucleotide sequence: TGTGCCAGCAGCGGTCGTTGGGGGCCAATCACAGATACGCAGTATTTT. The full variable domain, in which reference TRBV7-9 and TRBJ2-3 provide the parts outside the CDR3, is DTGVSQNPRHKITKRGQNVTFRCDPISEHNRLYWYRQTLGQGPEFLTYFQNEAQLEKSRLLSDRFSAERPKGSFSTLEIQRTEQGDSAMYLCASSGRWGPITDTQYFGPGTRLTVL.

This clonotype was counted at least ten times. This chain connects TRBV12-3 or TRBV12-4 to TRBJ1-2; no clear D. Deletions cut 8 bases from V and 7 bases from J, with 5 bases between. This CDR3 spans 9 amino acids. CDR3 residues: CASAPGYTF. The CDR3 DNA sequence: TGTGCCAGCGCGCCTGGCTACACCTTC.

This clonotype has a count of ten or more. This sequence joins TRBV12-3 or TRBV12-4 and TRBJ2-7; 10 bases are a match to TRBD1. With 4 bases clipped from V and 2 bases from J, the junction kept 8 bases outside the gene matches. This CDR3 contains 16 residues. Here the CDR3 reads CASSYTGTGVAYEQYF. CDR3 sequence (DNA): TGTGCCAGCAGTTACACCGGGACAGGGGTCGCCTACGAGCAGTACTTC.

This clonotype was recorded many times. V and J are TRBV7-9 and TRBJ2-7; possible D gene TRBD2, 6 bases. Germline CDR1 and CDR2: SEHNR and FQNEAQ (reference sequence). Trimming shortened V by 4 bases and J by 6 bases, and 16 bases separated the two germline ends. The CDR3 length is 14 residues. The chain's CDR3 is CASSSSGTSSEQYF. The DNA of the CDR3 is TGTGCCAGCAGCTCTTCCGGGACTTCTAGCGAGCAGTACTTC.

The rearrangement uses TRBV3-1 and TRBJ1-3, with D maybe TRBD1 (5 bases). V lost 1 base to trimming and J lost 0 bases, with 19 bases between them. The length of the CDR3 is 19 residues. Germline V gene lookup returns CDR1 LGHDT and CDR2 YNNKEL (reference sequence). For the CDR3, the DNA is TGTGCCAGCAGCCAAGGAGAACAGGCACGGTATTACTCTGGAAACACCATATATTTT. It encodes CASSQGEQARYYSGNTIYF.

This clonotype has just a few counts. The chain recombines TRBV5-6 with TRBJ2-1, with D possibly TRBD2 on 6 matching bases. CDR3 size: 17 residues. The V gene's germline CDR1 is SGHDT and CDR2 YYEEEE. V lost 0 bases and J lost 0, with 13 bases in between. For the CDR3, the DNA is TGTGCCAGCAGCTTGGGGGGGGTCCTGAGCTCCTACAATGAGCAGTTCTTC. This translates into CASSLGGVLSSYNEQFF.

The rearrangement links TRBV2 to TRBJ2-4; D is unresolved. The germline V and J ends were trimmed by 4 bases and 1 base, with 8 bases remaining between them. The CDR3 runs 14 residues. Per germline, CDR1 SNHLY and CDR2 FYNNEI. CDR3 nucleotides: TGTGCCAGCAGTGCCCTAGACGCCAAAAACATTCAGTACTTC. This encodes CASSALDAKNIQYF.